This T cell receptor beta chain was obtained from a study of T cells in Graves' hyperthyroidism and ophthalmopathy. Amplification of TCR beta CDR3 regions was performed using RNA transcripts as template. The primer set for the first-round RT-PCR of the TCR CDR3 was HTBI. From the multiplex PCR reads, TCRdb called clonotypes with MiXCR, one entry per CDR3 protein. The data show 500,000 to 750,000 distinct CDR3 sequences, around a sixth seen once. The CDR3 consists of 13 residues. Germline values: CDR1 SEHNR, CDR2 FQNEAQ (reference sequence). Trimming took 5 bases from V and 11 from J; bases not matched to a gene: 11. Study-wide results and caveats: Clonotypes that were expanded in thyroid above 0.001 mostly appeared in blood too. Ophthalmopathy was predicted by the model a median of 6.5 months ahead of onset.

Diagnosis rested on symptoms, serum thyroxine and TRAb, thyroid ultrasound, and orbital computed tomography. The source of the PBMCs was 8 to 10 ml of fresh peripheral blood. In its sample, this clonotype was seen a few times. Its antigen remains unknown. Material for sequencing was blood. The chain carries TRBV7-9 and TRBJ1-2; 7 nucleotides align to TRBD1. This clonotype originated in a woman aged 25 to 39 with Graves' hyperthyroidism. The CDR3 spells CASSGGTASIYTF. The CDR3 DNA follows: TGTGCCAGCAGCGGTGGGACAGCCTCGATTTACACCTTC.